This T cell receptor beta chain comes out of a study of PD-L1 blockade in urothelial cancer. Overall study: Chemotherapy regimens numbering 0 to 3 had been given to patients. Study-wide results and caveats: Pretreatment blood TCR clonality under the median forecast improved survival. Durable-benefit patients showed greater tumor-associated blood clone expansion at 3 weeks.

Details on this clone: Its antigen is still unknown.

The method was immunoSEQ multiplex PCR; TCRdb's version includes in-frame clones alone and lacks a portion of them. The profile shows 70,000 to 75,000 clones, about 88% of them singletons. Sequencing was performed on PBMCs, taken around atezolizumab (anti-PD-L1) treatment. This clonotype was obtained from a man between 60 and 75 years old with urothelial cancer.

This chain's CDR3 is CASSSPGLATYEQYF. CDR3 nucleotides: TGTGCCAGCAGTTCCCCGGGACTAGCCACCTACGAGCAGTACTTC. The gene calls are TRBV28 and TRBJ2-7; TRBD2 agrees at 9 bases. With V trimmed by 4 bases and J by 2 bases, 6 bases remained unmatched. The germline V gene encodes CDR1 MDHEN and CDR2 SYDVKM. CDR3 length: 15 amino acids.